The rows below give T cell receptor beta chains drawn from one sample of a study of blood T cell repertoires in COVID-19. Sequencing used immunoSEQ multiplex PCR; TCRdb keeps in-frame clones, though not all of them. Among 200,000 to 250,000 clones listed, around 85% were seen once. Sequencing used peripheral blood. Receptor source: a middle-aged woman with active or convalescent COVID-19. The CDR3 runs from the conserved cysteine through the conserved F or W. The D gene is left open where the match is weak. Some rows mark clone size as missing; the rest say once, few, many or name a class of expanded clone.

J	V	D	size	CDR3	DNA
TRBJ2-3	TRBV24-1	.	.	CATSDWRGGTTDTQYF	TGTGCCACCAGTGATTGGAGGGGGGGAACCACAGATACGCAGTATTTT
TRBJ1-6	TRBV5-1	.	.	CASSLLGGVASPLHF	TGCGCCAGCAGCTTGCTCGGAGGGGTCGCTTCACCCCTCCACTTT
TRBJ2-1	TRBV7-2	TRBD2	.	CASSSAGGSYNEQFF	TGTGCCAGCAGCTCTGCGGGGGGCTCCTACAATGAGCAGTTCTTC
TRBJ1-5	TRBV6-5	.	.	CASTGHLNQPQHF	TGTGCCAGCACGGGACACCTGAATCAGCCCCAGCATTTT
TRBJ1-3	TRBV28	.	.	CASRPTAGDTIYF	TGTGCCAGCCGTCCTACAGCAGGGGACACCATATATTTT
TRBJ1-2	TRBV12-3/TRBV12-4	.	.	CASSLDREYGYTF	TGTGCCAGCAGTTTAGACAGGGAATATGGCTACACCTTC
TRBJ1-2	TRBV27	TRBD1	.	CASSPPDRGGYTF	TGTGCCAGCAGTCCGCCGGACAGGGGTGGCTACACCTTC
TRBJ1-2	TRBV14	.	.	CASSQGSRYGYTF	TGTGCCAGCAGCCAAGGGTCTAGGTATGGCTACACCTTC
TRBJ2-7	TRBV19	.	.	CASSPYGTYEQYF	TGTGCCAGTAGCCCATATGGCACCTACGAGCAGTACTTC
TRBJ2-3	TRBV28	TRBD1	.	CASSQPGQGSSTQYF	TGTGCCAGCAGTCAACCGGGACAGGGAAGTTCTACGCAGTATTTT
TRBJ1-6	TRBV5-4	.	.	CASQGGNSPLHF	TGTGCCAGCCAAGGGGGTAATTCACCCCTCCACTTT
TRBJ1-2	TRBV3-1/TRBV3-2	.	once	CASSYTGIRNGYTF	TGTGCCAGCAGCTATACAGGGATCCGAAATGGCTACACCTTC
TRBJ2-1	TRBV19	TRBD1	once	CASSTRGTGGDEQFF	TGTGCCAGTAGTACCCGGGGGACAGGGGGCGATGAGCAGTTCTTC
TRBJ1-2	TRBV7-9	TRBD1	.	CASSSGTASHLF	TGTGCCAGCAGCTCCGGGACAGCCTCGCATCTCTTC
TRBJ2-2	TRBV6-2/TRBV6-3	.	.	CASSPPAGELFF	TGTGCCAGCAGCCCTCCGGCCGGGGAGCTGTTTTTT
TRBJ1-5	TRBV4-1	.	.	CASSQDGGARPQHF	TGCGCCAGCAGCCAAGATGGGGGGGCAAGGCCCCAGCATTTT
TRBJ2-1	TRBV15	.	.	CATSRDRVTGEQFF	TGTGCCACCAGCAGAGACAGGGTCACCGGTGAGCAGTTCTTC
TRBJ1-2	TRBV10-3	.	.	CAITYDLRRGGYTF	TGTGCCATCACTTATGACCTGAGACGAGGGGGCTACACCTTC
TRBJ1-6	TRBV19	.	.	CASSIGVGSPLHF	TGTGCCAGTAGTATAGGGGTCGGGTCACCCCTCCACTTT
TRBJ1-5	TRBV12-2	.	.	CASRLISQRHQPQHF	TGTGCAAGTCGCTTAATCAGTCAGAGGCATCAGCCCCAGCATTTT
TRBJ1-2	TRBV7-9	.	.	CASSFQQQSYGYTF	TGTGCCAGCAGCTTCCAGCAACAGAGCTATGGCTACACCTTC
TRBJ1-5	TRBV5-1	.	.	CASSPSGGNQPQHF	TGCGCCAGCAGCCCTAGTGGTGGCAATCAGCCCCAGCATTTT
TRBJ1-6	TRBV4-2	TRBD1	.	CASSRHGVGTGNNSPLHF	TGTGCCAGCAGCCGACACGGGGTGGGGACAGGGAATAATTCACCCCTCCACTTT
TRBJ2-3	TRBV5-4	TRBD1	.	CASSLTTGGTDTQYF	TGTGCCAGCAGCTTAACGACAGGGGGCACAGATACGCAGTATTTT
TRBJ1-3	TRBV2	.	.	CASSENRADLNTIYF	TGTGCCAGCAGTGAAAACAGGGCAGACTTAAACACCATATATTTT
TRBJ1-3	TRBV5-5	.	.	CASRWGLNSGNTIYF	TGTGCCAGCAGATGGGGACTTAACTCTGGAAACACCATATATTTT
TRBJ2-1	TRBV28	.	.	CASSLWEGQFF	TGTGCCAGCAGTTTATGGGAGGGTCAGTTCTTC
TRBJ1-2	TRBV5-1	.	.	CASRRGGEDYGYTF	TGCGCCAGCAGAAGAGGGGGGGAGGACTATGGCTACACCTTC
TRBJ2-2	TRBV9	TRBD1	.	CASSVAGTGYTGELFF	TGTGCCAGCAGCGTAGCGGGGACAGGGTACACCGGGGAGCTGTTTTTT
TRBJ1-2	TRBV5-6	TRBD1	many	CASSFGQGYGYTF	TGTGCCAGCAGCTTCGGACAGGGCTATGGCTACACCTTC
TRBJ1-6	TRBV4-1	TRBD1	few	CASSQESRTGRDNSPLHF	TGCGCCAGCAGCCAAGAGTCGAGGACAGGGCGGGATAATTCACCCCTCCACTTT
TRBJ1-5	TRBV5-1	TRBD1	.	CASREGAGQPQHF	TGCGCCAGCAGGGAGGGGGCCGGTCAGCCCCAGCATTTT
TRBJ1-2	TRBV19	TRBD1	.	CASGETGGYGYTF	TGTGCCAGTGGGGAGACAGGGGGCTATGGCTACACCTTC
TRBJ1-5	TRBV6-5	TRBD1	.	CASREGTGRVQPQHF	TGTGCCAGCAGGGAGGGGACAGGGAGGGTTCAGCCCCAGCATTTT
TRBJ2-1	TRBV9	.	.	CASSGANEQFF	TGTGCCAGCAGCGGCGCCAATGAGCAGTTCTTC
TRBJ1-1	TRBV27	.	.	CASRGPGNTEAFF	TGTGCCAGCAGGGGGCCCGGAAACACTGAAGCTTTCTTT
TRBJ1-2	TRBV10-1	TRBD1	once	CASSEFKGQGAKGYGYTF	TGCGCCAGCAGTGAGTTTAAGGGACAGGGGGCCAAGGGCTATGGCTACACCTTC
TRBJ2-4	TRBV4-1	TRBD1	.	CASSQDPGQGVANIQYF	TGCGCCAGCAGCCAAGATCCGGGGCAGGGGGTCGCAAACATTCAGTACTTC
TRBJ2-5	TRBV7-8	.	.	CASSLALRTFQETQYF	TGTGCCAGCAGCTTAGCGCTTAGGACATTCCAAGAGACCCAGTACTTC
TRBJ2-3	TRBV5-1	.	.	CASSSGGGNTDTQYF	TGCGCCAGCAGCTCTGGCGGAGGGAACACAGATACGCAGTATTTT
TRBJ1-2	TRBV14	TRBD1	.	CASSPDRGVSGYTF	TGTGCCAGCAGCCCGGACAGGGGAGTAAGTGGCTACACCTTC
TRBJ2-2	TRBV2	TRBD2	.	CASSGTSGGPNTGELFF	TGTGCCAGCAGTGGTACTAGCGGGGGTCCGAACACCGGGGAGCTGTTTTTT
TRBJ1-3	TRBV9	.	.	CASSYEWGGSSNIYF	TGTGCCAGCAGCTATGAATGGGGCGGCTCCTCGAACATATATTTT
TRBJ1-2	TRBV18	.	few	CASTRGNYGYTF	TGTGCCAGCACGAGGGGGAACTATGGCTACACCTTC
TRBJ1-2	TRBV3-1/TRBV3-2	.	.	CASSHKGEVGGYTF	TGTGCCAGCAGCCACAAAGGGGAGGTGGGTGGCTACACCTTC
TRBJ1-3	TRBV30	.	.	CAWTRGRTYSGNTIYF	TGTGCCTGGACGCGGGGCAGGACATACTCTGGAAACACCATATATTTT
TRBJ1-2	TRBV7-9	.	.	CASSLGPQGNYGYTF	TGTGCCAGCAGCTTGGGGCCACAGGGTAACTATGGCTACACCTTC
TRBJ1-1	TRBV29-1	TRBD1	.	CSVAPRGLNTEAFF	TGCAGCGTTGCCCCCAGGGGGCTGAACACTGAAGCTTTCTTT
TRBJ2-5	TRBV27	.	.	CASSFATGQQETQYF	TGTGCCAGCAGTTTCGCGACAGGACAACAAGAGACCCAGTACTTC
TRBJ1-2	TRBV2	TRBD1	.	CASSERQKDRGGGYTF	TGTGCCAGCAGTGAAAGGCAGAAAGACAGGGGCGGTGGCTACACCTTC
TRBJ2-2	TRBV5-1	.	.	CASSASAGELFF	TGCGCCAGCAGCGCCAGCGCCGGGGAGCTGTTTTTT
TRBJ1-2	TRBV2	.	.	CASSESRSGYTF	TGTGCCAGCAGTGAGTCCAGATCCGGCTACACCTTC
TRBJ1-4	TRBV7-2	TRBD1	once	CASSLARGAGEKLFF	TGTGCCAGCAGCTTAGCCAGGGGGGCAGGGGAAAAACTGTTTTTT
TRBJ1-1	TRBV23-1	.	.	CASSPGEPEAFF	TGCGCCAGCAGTCCTGGGGAGCCAGAAGCTTTCTTT
TRBJ1-2	TRBV13	TRBD1	few	CASSLKVSDRGNYGYTF	TGTGCCAGCAGCTTAAAAGTTTCGGACAGGGGGAACTATGGCTACACCTTC